These 21 T cell receptor beta chains came from one sample sequenced in a study of human T cells and chemical hapten exposure. Time point indicated: pre-sensitization, week 0. Noted treatment: therapeutic diphenylcyclopropenone sensitization with weekly scalp DPC. Unfractionated whole blood was the source of the extracted total RNA. TCRdb redid the calling of the RACE reads with MiXCR, one entry per CDR3 protein. The sample has tens of thousands of distinct CDR3 sequences; about 9.4% are singletons. The sequencing here drew on whole blood, taken in connection with sensitization to the hapten diphenylcyclopropenone (DPC). These TCRs come from a man in his fifties with alopecia areata. Some clones in this sample may be carry-over from other donors' samples.

A single count supports this clonotype. The V gene is TRBV7-2, the J gene TRBJ2-3; 12 bases are a match to TRBD1. Germline trimming cut 3 bases from V and 3 bases from J; bases unmatched to any gene: 4. The CDR3 consists of 16 residues. Germline V CDR1 and CDR2: SGHTA, FQGNSA. Here the CDR3 reads CASSFWDRGHTDTQYF. The CDR3 DNA reads TGTGCCAGCAGCTTCTGGGACAGGGGGCATACAGATACGCAGTATTTT. The full variable domain, completed using reference TRBV7-2 and TRBJ2-3, is GAGVSQSPSNKVTEKGKDVELRCDPISGHTALYWYRQSLGQGLEFLIYFQGNSAPDKSGLPSDRFSAERTGGSVSTLTIQRTQQEDSAVYLCASSFWDRGHTDTQYFGPGTRLTVL.

This clonotype was picked up a small number of times. The chain uses TRBV19 and TRBJ2-4; D possibly uses TRBD1 or TRBD2 (6 bases each). The CDR3 totals 15 residues. The germline V gene has CDR1 LNHDA and CDR2 SQIVND (reference sequence). V lost 4 bases, J lost 0 bases, and 10 bases lay in between. The CDR3 nucleotides are TGTGCCAGTAGTAACGGGGGCTTAGCCAAAAACATTCAGTACTTC. This translates into CASSNGGLAKNIQYF.

The sample holds many counts of this clonotype. The V call is TRBV12-3 or TRBV12-4, the J call TRBJ1-2; 8 bases fit TRBD1. Trimming cost V 2 bases and J 3 bases; bases outside gene matches: 5. The CDR3 totals 15 residues. The CDR3 protein is CASSLTGQGDYGYTF. The CDR3 DNA reads as TGTGCCAGCAGTTTAACTGGACAGGGAGACTATGGCTACACCTTC.

As to this clonotype: A read error may be the cause here, since a much bigger clone is one base away. The V and J genes are TRBV29-1 and TRBJ2-1; D not resolved. The germline gives CDR1 SQVTM, CDR2 ANQGSEA. The CDR3 runs to 13 residues. V dropped 3 bases and J dropped 7 bases, with 13 bases sitting between them. CDR3 coding DNA: TGCAGCGTTGACTCGACCGTAGGAAATGAGCAGTTCTTC. It specifies CSVDSTVGNEQFF.

In its sample, this clonotype was seen a few times. V and J are TRBV4-1 and TRBJ1-6; 10 bases fit TRBD1. Germline V gene sequence: CDR1 MGHRA, CDR2 YSYEKL. Germline trimming cut 0 bases from V and 5 bases from J; bases unmatched to any gene: 4. The CDR3 sequence is 17 residues long. The CDR3 nucleotides read TGCGCCAGCAGCCAAGAGGGGGGACAGGGGAATAATTCACCCCTCCACTTT. Translating gives CASSQEGGQGNNSPLHF.

This clonotype was picked up a small number of times. The chain recombines TRBV10-2 with TRBJ1-5; TRBD1 agrees at 7 bases. The CDR3 extends over 14 amino acids. CDR1 and CDR2 (germline): WSHSY, SAAADI. Trimming removed 6 bases from V and 5 bases from J; junction bases left unmatched: 7. In DNA form, the CDR3 reads TGCGCCAGCAGCGTCGACAGGGTAGATCAGCCCCAGCATTTT. It encodes CASSVDRVDQPQHF.

The chain links TRBV18 to TRBJ2-6; D is ambiguous. V was pared by 2 bases and J by 0 bases, with 8 bases between. Looked up from germline, CDR1 is KGHSH and CDR2 is LQKENI. This CDR3 comprises 16 residues. The CDR3 region has the DNA TGTGCCAGCTCACCAGGTACCAACTCTGGGGCCAACGTCCTGACTTTC. It codes for CASSPGTNSGANVLTF.

The table lists this clonotype with many counts. The chain combines TRBV7-6 with TRBJ2-1, with unresolved D. CDR1 SGHVS and CDR2 FNYEAQ come from the germline V gene. The CDR3 sequence is 12 residues long. V was cut by 4 bases and J by 13 bases, with 14 bases left in between. Here the CDR3 DNA reads TGTGCCAGCAGCTCGGTCGCGGCAGATCAGTTCTTC. Protein product: CASSSVAADQFF.

This clonotype was seen many times. This chain connects TRBV20-1 to TRBJ2-1; TRBD2 matches 7 bases. Germline V lookup: CDR1 DFQATT, CDR2 SNEGSKA (reference sequence). Trimming took 1 base from V and 0 from J; bases not matched to a gene: 6. CDR3 length equals 16 residues. For the CDR3, the DNA is TGCAGTGCTAGAGCGCGGGAGTGGGGCTCCTACAATGAGCAGTTCTTC. Its translation: CSARAREWGSYNEQFF.

V usage is TRBV2 and J usage is TRBJ2-2; D call uncertain. Trimming removed 7 bases at V and 0 bases at J, with 12 bases between. There are 15 residues in the CDR3. Germline CDR1 and CDR2: SNHLY and FYNNEI. CDR3 in DNA: TGTGCCAGCAAAGTTGTGCGTACGAACACCGGGGAGCTGTTTTTT. It is translated as CASKVVRTNTGELFF.

This clonotype has at least ten counts. The gene calls are TRBV27 and TRBJ1-6; 8 bases map to TRBD1. This CDR3 contains 14 residues. The junction had 9 bases not matched to a gene; V was cut back by 8 bases and J by 9 bases. Looked up from germline, CDR1 is MNHEY and CDR2 is SMNVEV (reference sequence). The CDR3 is CASRPDRGGSPLHF. As DNA, the CDR3 is TGTGCCAGCCGCCCCGACAGGGGAGGTTCACCCCTCCACTTT.

This clonotype was counted ten times or more. The CDR3 protein is CASSYPPVGSPYEQYF. In DNA, the CDR3 is TGTGCCAGCAGTTACCCCCCAGTCGGGTCTCCCTACGAGCAGTACTTC. The gene calls are TRBV6-2 or TRBV6-3 and TRBJ2-7; D is unclear. V lost 2 bases to trimming and J lost 2 bases, with 16 bases between them. The length of the CDR3 is 16 residues. Germline V gives CDR1 MNHEY, CDR2 SVGEGT.

This clonotype was counted ten times or more. The chain recombines TRBV21-1 with TRBJ2-7; the table's D call, TRBD1, was not checked against the DNA. TRBV21-1 is marked as a pseudogene. CDR3 length: 16 amino acids. Here the CDR3 reads CASSRHRTEQTYEQYF. The DNA for the CDR3 is TGTGCCAGCAGCCGACACCGGACAGAGCAGACCTACGAGCAGTACTTC.

This chain uses TRBV3-1 with TRBJ2-7; D gene ambiguous. With 3 bases removed from V and 4 bases from J, the gap between germline ends came to 4 bases. The germline V gene has CDR1 LGHDT and CDR2 YNNKEL (reference sequence). The CDR3 contains 11 residues. CDR3 in DNA: TGTGCCAGCAGCCAGATTTACGAGCAGTACTTC. The encoded protein is CASSQIYEQYF.

The table lists this clonotype with many counts. The chain carries TRBV7-9 and TRBJ2-7; 13 nucleotides match TRBD2. Germline trimming cut 6 bases from V and 7 bases from J; bases unmatched to any gene: 9. Germline V gene lookup returns CDR1 SEHNR and CDR2 FQNEAQ (reference sequence). This CDR3 has 15 residues. DNA for the CDR3: TGTGCCAGCAGACCTGGGACTAGCGGGAAGGGGGAGCAGTACTTC. This gives the protein CASRPGTSGKGEQYF.

This rearrangement joins TRBV6-2 or TRBV6-3 to TRBJ2-7; 10 positions match TRBD2. Germline CDR1 and CDR2: MNHEY and SVGEGT. The V and J ends lost 0 bases and 8 bases, in that order; junction bases with no gene match: 7. CDR3 length equals 15 residues. Here the CDR3 reads CASSYSEAGGRQQYF. The CDR3 DNA reads TGTGCCAGCAGTTACTCGGAAGCGGGAGGGCGACAGCAGTACTTC.

Only a few counts were recorded for this clonotype. This chain links TRBV5-1 with TRBJ1-4; tentatively, D is TRBD1 (6 bases). Germline loops: CDR1 SGHRS, CDR2 YFSETQ. The CDR3 covers 15 residues. V was pared by 4 bases and J by 4 bases, with 14 bases between. CDR3 nucleotides: TGCGCCAGCAGCCCAGCCGGGGGGCGTAATGAAAAACTGTTTTTT. Its translation: CASSPAGGRNEKLFF.

On this clonotype itself: With a much larger clone just one base away, this may be a read error. V and J are TRBV7-2 and TRBJ2-3, with TRBD2 matching over 8 bases. CDR3 size: 15 residues. Germline V lookup: CDR1 SGHTA, CDR2 FQGNSA. In DNA form, the CDR3 reads TGTTCCAGCAGCCAAAGCGGGAGTGGCACAGATACGCAGTATTTT. Encoded protein: CSSSQSGSGTDTQYF.

This clonotype ranks as large. V gene TRBV28 combines with J gene TRBJ1-6; TRBD1 matches 8 bases. With 8 bases clipped from V and 9 bases from J, the junction kept 6 bases outside the gene matches. CDR3 size: 13 residues. Germline CDR1 reads MDHEN; CDR2 reads SYDVKM. The CDR3 loop reads CASRDTGGSPLHF. The CDR3 DNA sequence: TGTGCCAGCCGAGATACAGGGGGTTCACCCCTCCACTTT.

This clonotype was counted between two and nine times. The V and J genes are TRBV9 and TRBJ1-2, with 7 bases fitting TRBD1. The CDR3 spans 15 residues. Unmatched junction bases numbered 14, after V lost 5 bases and J lost 7 bases. Germline V gives CDR1 SGDLS, CDR2 YYNGEE. The CDR3 loop is CASSKYTGADFGYTF. The DNA for the CDR3 is TGTGCCAGCAGTAAATACACAGGGGCAGATTTTGGCTACACCTTC.

This clonotype was observed many times. The V gene is TRBV5-5, the J gene TRBJ1-5; D unresolved. The CDR3 consists of 15 residues. Germline V gene lookup returns CDR1 SGHKS and CDR2 YYEKEE (reference sequence). V was shortened by 2 bases and J by 2 bases, with 11 bases between the two germline ends. CDR3 in DNA: TGTGCCAGCAGCTTTGAGGGCGGTGGCAATCAGCCCCAGCATTTT. Translation gives CASSFEGGGNQPQHF. The variable domain in full, completed from reference TRBV5-5 and TRBJ1-5, reads DAGVTQSPTHLIKTRGQQVTLRCSPISGHKSVSWYQQVLGQGPQFIFQYYEKEERGRGNFPDRFSARQFPNYSSELNVNALLLGDSALYLCASSFEGGGNQPQHFGDGTRLSIL.